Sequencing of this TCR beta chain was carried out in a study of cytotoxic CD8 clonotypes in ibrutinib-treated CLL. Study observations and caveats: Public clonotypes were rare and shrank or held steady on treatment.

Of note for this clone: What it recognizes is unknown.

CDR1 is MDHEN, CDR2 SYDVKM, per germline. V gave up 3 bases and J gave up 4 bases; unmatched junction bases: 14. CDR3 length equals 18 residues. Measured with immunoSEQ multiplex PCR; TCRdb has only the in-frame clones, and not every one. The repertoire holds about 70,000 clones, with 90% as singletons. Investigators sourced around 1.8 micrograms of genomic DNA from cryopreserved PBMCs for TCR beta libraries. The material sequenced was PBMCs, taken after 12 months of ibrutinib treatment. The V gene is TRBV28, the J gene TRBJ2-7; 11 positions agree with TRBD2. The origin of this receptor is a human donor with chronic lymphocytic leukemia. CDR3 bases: TGTGCCAGCAGTTTCCCGTTGCGAACTAGCGGGAGTGGGTACGAGCAGTACTTC. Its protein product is CASSFPLRTSGSGYEQYF.